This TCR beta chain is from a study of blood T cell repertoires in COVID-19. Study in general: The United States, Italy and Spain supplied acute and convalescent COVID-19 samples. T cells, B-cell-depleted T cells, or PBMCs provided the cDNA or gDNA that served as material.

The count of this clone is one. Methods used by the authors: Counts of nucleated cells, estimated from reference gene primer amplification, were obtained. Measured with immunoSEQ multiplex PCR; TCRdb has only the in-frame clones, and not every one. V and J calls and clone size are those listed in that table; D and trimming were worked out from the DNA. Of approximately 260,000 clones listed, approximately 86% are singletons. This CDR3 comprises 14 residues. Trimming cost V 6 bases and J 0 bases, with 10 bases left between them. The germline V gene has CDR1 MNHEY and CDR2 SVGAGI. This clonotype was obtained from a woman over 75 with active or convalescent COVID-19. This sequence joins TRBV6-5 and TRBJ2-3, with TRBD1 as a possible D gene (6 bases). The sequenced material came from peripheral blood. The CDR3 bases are TGTGCCAGCAGGCGACAGGCAAGCACAGATACGCAGTATTTT. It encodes CASRRQASTDTQYF.